This T cell receptor (beta chain) was found in a study of OX40 agonist ivuxolimab in advanced cancers. Here immunoSEQ multiplex PCR was the method, and the copy in TCRdb shows in-frame clones only, minus some. The top ten clones hold around 21% of a sample with approximately 31,000 clones, about three quarters of them seen once. The CDR3 contains 13 residues. V gave up 6 bases and J gave up 5 bases, with 12 bases separating them. Germline CDR1 reads SEHNR; CDR2 reads FQNEAQ (reference sequence). This clone has a single count. The V and J genes are TRBV7-9 and TRBJ2-3, with D unclear. Sequencing used CD4+ or CD8+ T cells sorted from blood, obtained in a trial of the OX40 agonist ivuxolimab. This TCR was recovered from an adult with an advanced solid tumor such as melanoma, head and neck, liver or kidney cancer. The CDR3 spells CASSLRNGDTQYF. As DNA, the CDR3 is TGTGCCAGCAGTTTACGAAACGGAGATACGCAGTATTTT.